This TCR beta chain was observed in a study of shared clonotypes between healthy human individuals. Looking at the study overall: For every donor, three CD4 naive, three CD4 memory, two CD8 naive and one CD8 memory plates were used. Study conclusions and caveats: The genetic and exposure-history diversity represented was limited by few donors. Clonotype sharing across a few donors was observed for around 5% of naive CD4 clonotypes.

Trimming cost V 8 bases and J 4 bases, with 10 bases left between them. The CDR3 covers 12 residues. CDR1 is MDHEN, CDR2 SYDVKM, per germline. CD8 cells classed as naive were CD45RO-negative and positively selected for CCR7, excluding terminally differentiated effector memory CD45RA+ cells. Notes on this clone: The antigen remains undetermined.

The table came from immunoSEQ multiplex PCR; TCRdb's copy has only in-frame clones and leaves some out. The sample has 660,000 or so clones, roughly 96% seen once. This TCR derives from a woman in her twenties or thirties in good health. Sequenced: naive CD8+ T cells sorted from blood. The chain carries TRBV28 and TRBJ2-3; no reliable D call. The DNA for the CDR3 is TGTGCCAGCCAGAGCCGTCCAGATACGCAGTATTTT. It encodes CASQSRPDTQYF.